The next 4 T cell receptor beta chains were all read from a single sample in a study of cytomegalovirus exposure and HLA in healthy donors (dated by TCRdb to the late 2010s). The library came from the immunoSEQ multiplex PCR assay. A mixture of 60 forward primers for TCR Vbeta segments and 13 reverse primers for TCR Jbeta segments was used in the multiplex PCR. Sourced from immuneACCESS, this table was stored by TCRdb with only in-frame sequences that have V and J called. A share of the clones is absent; for the studies checked, an unresolved V gene accounts for under half, and the remainder has no known explanation. The sample data list about 150,000 clones, and under 70% of these were observed just once. Under 11% of the sample is in the top ten clones. Sequenced input: PBMCs. The receptors here all came from a man aged 30 to 45 in good health and CMV-seropositive.

The chain has TRBV7-8 and TRBJ1-3; D is ambiguous. There are 14 residues in the CDR3. Germline V gene data show CDR1 as SGHVS and CDR2 as FQNEAQ. V lost 5 bases and J lost 5, with 13 bases in between. CDR3 sequence reads: CASSPAGARNTIYF. The CDR3 bases are TGTGCCAGCAGCCCCGCGGGAGCCAGAAACACCATATATTTT. The variable domain in full, with the rest retrieved from reference TRBV7-8 and TRBJ1-3, is GAGVSQSPRYKVAKRGQDVALRCDPISGHVSLFWYQQALGQGPEFLTYFQNEAQLDKSGLPSDRFFAERPEGSVSTLKIQRTQQEDSAVYLCASSPAGARNTIYFGEGSWLTVV.

Note on this clone: Its ends do not fully match the called genes, so a read error is possible. The gene calls are TRBV7-9 and TRBJ1-2; TRBD1 aligns across 9 bases. Germline V lookup: CDR1 SEHNR, CDR2 FQNEAQ (reference sequence). The CDR3 has 15 amino acids. CDR3 DNA: TGTTCCAGCAGCCCATGGGACAGGGAGAACTATGGCTACACCTTC. Amino acid sequence: CSSSPWDRENYGYTF.

The chain links TRBV27 to TRBJ2-7, with TRBD2 matching over 7 bases. With V trimmed by 11 bases and J by 8 bases, 9 bases remained unmatched. The germline gives CDR1 MNHEY, CDR2 SMNVEV (reference sequence). The CDR3 covers 11 residues. The CDR3 reads CASRTSGKQYF. The CDR3 bases are TGTGCCTCAAGGACTAGTGGTAAGCAGTACTTC.

This chain uses TRBV28 with TRBJ2-4; TRBD2 agrees at 9 bases. J lost 1 base, V lost 2 bases, and 3 bases had no gene match. Per the germline V gene, CDR1 is MDHEN and CDR2 is SYDVKM. The CDR3 is 16 residues long. CDR3 coding DNA: TGTGCCAGCAGTTTAGGACTAGCGTACGCCAAAAACATTCAGTACTTC. Translating gives CASSLGLAYAKNIQYF.